Listed below are T cell receptor beta chains from one sample, sequenced in a study of neurological immune-mediated disorders. MiXCR, applied by TCRdb to the 5' RACE reads, yields one record per CDR3 protein. The table has about 46,000 distinct CDR3 sequences, roughly 2% seen once. The sequencing sample was made of PBMCs. The receptor source for this set is a woman aged 40 to 50 with multiple sclerosis. CDR3s include the opening cysteine and the closing phenylalanine or tryptophan. The size of a clone is reported for some rows only, either as once, few or many, or as a class for expanded clones.

>15|many|TRBV6-5|TRBJ2-3
CASRSTSLDTDTQYF
>14|many|TRBV20-1|TRBJ2-1
CSAPSGGVYNEQFF
>14|many|TRBV12-3/TRBV12-4|TRBJ2-2
CASSSGIRAGELFF
>14|many|TRBV6-2/TRBV6-3|TRBJ1-1
CASSFLTATSEAFF
>13|many|TRBV20-1|TRBJ1-6
CSARGEGGSPLHF
>17|many|TRBV10-3|TRBJ2-3
CAISESASGASTDTQYF
>16|many|TRBV4-1|TRBJ2-2
CASSRGRQGATGELFF
>13|many|TRBV7-9|TRBJ2-1
CASSPQGNNEQFF
>13|many|TRBV7-9|TRBJ1-2
CASSLLVAGDYTF
>14|many|TRBV29-1|TRBJ1-3
CSVEDPFSGNTIYF
>13|many|TRBV5-1|TRBJ2-7
CASSLEGLYEQYF
>13|many|TRBV7-6|TRBJ2-3
CASSSRTTDTQYF
>14|many|TRBV20-1|TRBJ2-7
CSAREGTGVYEQYF
>14|many|TRBV29-1|TRBJ2-3
CSVEPGQNTDTQYF
>13|few|TRBV7-8|TRBJ2-1
CASSRDRGGEQFF
>16|many|TRBV5-1|TRBJ2-1
CASSAQTSGTYNEQFF
>15|many|TRBV7-2|TRBJ2-3
CASSPRQSSTDTQYF
>13|many|TRBV20-1|TRBJ2-7
CSAYRGRGNEQYF
>12|many|TRBV2|TRBJ1-4
CASSFQNEKLFF
>13|many|TRBV29-1|TRBJ1-1
CSIRGQGLTEAFF
>12|many|TRBV7-9|TRBJ2-5
CAAGGVQETQYF
>14|many|TRBV6-5|TRBJ1-2
CASSTTPANYGYTF
>17|many|TRBV7-3|TRBJ2-3
CASSFLPSGGRTDTQYF
>13|few|TRBV18|TRBJ1-6
CASSPRAGSPLHF
>17|many|TRBV5-1|TRBJ1-1
CASSLRGTGGKEAEAFF
>17|many|TRBV20-1|TRBJ2-1
CSAQGLAGDSSYNEQFF
>11|many|TRBV20-1|TRBJ1-1
CSAGRGNVAFF
>13|many|TRBV11-2|TRBJ1-5
CASSLMSNQPQHF
>18|many|TRBV29-1|TRBJ2-1
CSVELTSGGASTYNEQFF
>12|many|TRBV30|TRBJ2-5
CAWSAPQGAQYF
>14|many|TRBV29-1|TRBJ2-7
CSVVGGHGMVEQYF
>14|many|TRBV12-3/TRBV12-4|TRBJ1-1
CASSLSGPSTEAFF
>16|many|TRBV6-6|TRBJ2-3
CASSTHNRGRTDTQYF
>13|NA|TRBV6-4|TRBJ2-3
CASSRESTDTQYF
>15|many|TRBV15|TRBJ2-7
CATSRDGAGGSEQYF
>14|many|TRBV25-1|TRBJ2-3
CASSAPGAPDTQYF
>13|many|TRBV29-1|TRBJ2-3
CSGGGQGPNTQYF
>15|many|TRBV6-6|TRBJ2-7
CASRPPGLAIYEQYF
>18|many|TRBV7-8|TRBJ2-3
CASSLVTGGMDLGDTQYF
>14|many|TRBV29-1|TRBJ2-2
CSVERGTGTGELFF
>12|many|TRBV12-3/TRBV12-4|TRBJ1-1
CASKRFRTEAFF
>12|many|TRBV12-3/TRBV12-4|TRBJ2-1
CASSRGGNEQFF
>14|many|TRBV5-1|TRBJ1-2
CASSDGRGTYGYTF
>13|many|TRBV7-8|TRBJ1-1
CASSTSGNTEAFF
>18|many|TRBV10-3|TRBJ1-2
CAISESQGSRRANYGYTF
>15|many|TRBV10-3|TRBJ2-3
CAIRRGGPGTDTQYF
>15|many|TRBV6-1|TRBJ2-7
CASSEGARGSYEQYF
>14|many|TRBV12-3/TRBV12-4|TRBJ2-3
CASTLHGRTDTQYF
>14|many|TRBV20-1|TRBJ2-2
CSAPQGGNTGELFF
>18|many|TRBV20-1|TRBJ2-2
CSARTHTGLAGETGELFF
>13|many|TRBV6-6|TRBJ1-4
CASRGQKGEKLFF
>13|many|TRBV5-1|TRBJ1-1
CASTLGQGARAFF
>16|many|TRBV5-1|TRBJ1-1
CASSNYRGHMNTEAFF
>15|many|TRBV5-4|TRBJ2-3
CASSLTSGSTDTQYF
>13|many|TRBV20-1|TRBJ1-2
CSARGVSLYGYTF